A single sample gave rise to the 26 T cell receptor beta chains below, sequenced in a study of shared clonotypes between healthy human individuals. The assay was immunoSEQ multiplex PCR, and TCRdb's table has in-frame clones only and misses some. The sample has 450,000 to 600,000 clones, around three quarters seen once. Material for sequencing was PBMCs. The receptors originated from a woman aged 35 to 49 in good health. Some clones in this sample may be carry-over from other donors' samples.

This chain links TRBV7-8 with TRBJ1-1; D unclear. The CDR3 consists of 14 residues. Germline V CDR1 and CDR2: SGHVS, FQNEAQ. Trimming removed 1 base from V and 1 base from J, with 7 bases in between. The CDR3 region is CASSLDVGNTEAFF. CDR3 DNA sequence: TGTGCCAGCAGCTTAGACGTGGGGAACACTGAAGCTTTCTTT.

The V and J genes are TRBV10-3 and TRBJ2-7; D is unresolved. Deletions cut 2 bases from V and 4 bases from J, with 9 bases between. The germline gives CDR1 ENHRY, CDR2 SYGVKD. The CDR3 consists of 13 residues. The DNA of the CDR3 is TGTGCCATCAGTGAGGGGTTGGGGTACGAGCAGTACTTC. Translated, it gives CAISEGLGYEQYF.

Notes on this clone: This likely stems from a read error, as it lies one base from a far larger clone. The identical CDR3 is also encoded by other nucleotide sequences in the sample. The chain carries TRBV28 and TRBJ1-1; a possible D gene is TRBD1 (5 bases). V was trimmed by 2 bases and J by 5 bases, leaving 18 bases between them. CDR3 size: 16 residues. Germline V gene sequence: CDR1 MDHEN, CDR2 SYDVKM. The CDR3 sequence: CASSLTIGQEGTEAFF. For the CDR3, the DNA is TGTGCCAGCAGTTTAACGATCGGCCAGGAGGGGACTGAAGCTTTCTTT.

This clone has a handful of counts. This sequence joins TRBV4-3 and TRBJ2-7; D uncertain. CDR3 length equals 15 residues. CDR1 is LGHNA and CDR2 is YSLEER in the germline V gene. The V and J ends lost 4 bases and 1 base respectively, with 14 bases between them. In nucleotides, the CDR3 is TGCGCCAGCAGCCGTAGTTTAGAGACGTCCTACGAGCAGTACTTC. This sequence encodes CASSRSLETSYEQYF.

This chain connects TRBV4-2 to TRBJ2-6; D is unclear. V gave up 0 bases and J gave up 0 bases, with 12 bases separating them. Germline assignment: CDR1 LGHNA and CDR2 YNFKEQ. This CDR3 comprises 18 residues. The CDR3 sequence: CASSQEQTRNSGANVLTF. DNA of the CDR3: TGTGCCAGCAGCCAAGAACAGACCAGGAACTCTGGGGCCAACGTCCTGACTTTC.

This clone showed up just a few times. CDR3 region: CASSRGTQETQYF. The CDR3 nucleotides are TGTGCCAGCAGCCGCGGGACCCAAGAGACCCAGTACTTC. The chain recombines TRBV2 with TRBJ2-5; tentatively, D is TRBD2 (6 bases). Germline-derived CDR1 and CDR2 are SNHLY and FYNNEI. V gave up 6 bases and J gave up 1 base, with 9 bases separating them. CDR3 length equals 13 residues.

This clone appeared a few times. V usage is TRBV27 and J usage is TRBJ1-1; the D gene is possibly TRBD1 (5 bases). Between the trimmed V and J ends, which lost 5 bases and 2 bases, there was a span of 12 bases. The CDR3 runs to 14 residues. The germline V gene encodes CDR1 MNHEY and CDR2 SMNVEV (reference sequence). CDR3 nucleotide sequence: TGTGCCAGCAGTCAAATACGGGGCAACACTGAAGCTTTCTTT. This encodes CASSQIRGNTEAFF.

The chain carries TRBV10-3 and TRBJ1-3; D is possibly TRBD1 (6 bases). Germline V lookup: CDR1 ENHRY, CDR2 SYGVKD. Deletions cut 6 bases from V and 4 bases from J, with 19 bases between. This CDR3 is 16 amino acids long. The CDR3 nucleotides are TGTGCCATCAGGGGGACACGCACAACTCAGGGAAACACCATATATTTT. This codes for CAIRGTRTTQGNTIYF.

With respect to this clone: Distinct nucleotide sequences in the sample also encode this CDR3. In DNA, the CDR3 is TGTGCCAGCAGTTTATCGGGACAGGGTTATGGCTACACCTTC. It specifies CASSLSGQGYGYTF. The chain carries TRBV27 and TRBJ1-2; 9 bases are shared with TRBD1. Trimming removed 0 bases from V and 5 bases from J; junction bases left unmatched: 1. This CDR3 has 14 residues. Germline CDR1 MNHEY, CDR2 SMNVEV (reference sequence).

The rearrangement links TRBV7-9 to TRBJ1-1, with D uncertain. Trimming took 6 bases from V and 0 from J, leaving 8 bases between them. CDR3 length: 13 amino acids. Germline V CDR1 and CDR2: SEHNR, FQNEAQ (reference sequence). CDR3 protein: CASSPLMNTEAFF. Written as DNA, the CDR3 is TGTGCCAGCAGTCCCCTTATGAACACTGAAGCTTTCTTT.

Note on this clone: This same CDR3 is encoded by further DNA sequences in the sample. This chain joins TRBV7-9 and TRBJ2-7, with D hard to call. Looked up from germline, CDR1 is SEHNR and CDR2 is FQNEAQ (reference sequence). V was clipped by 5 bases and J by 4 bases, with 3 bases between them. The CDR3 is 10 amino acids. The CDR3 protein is CASSNYEQYF. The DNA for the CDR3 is TGTGCCAGCAGCAATTACGAGCAGTACTTC.

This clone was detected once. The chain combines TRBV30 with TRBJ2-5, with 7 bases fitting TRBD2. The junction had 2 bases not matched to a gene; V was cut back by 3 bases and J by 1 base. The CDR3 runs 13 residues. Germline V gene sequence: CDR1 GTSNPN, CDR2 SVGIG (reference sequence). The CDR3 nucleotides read TGTGCCTGGAGCTGGGGGGGCCAAGAGACCCAGTACTTC. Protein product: CAWSWGGQETQYF.

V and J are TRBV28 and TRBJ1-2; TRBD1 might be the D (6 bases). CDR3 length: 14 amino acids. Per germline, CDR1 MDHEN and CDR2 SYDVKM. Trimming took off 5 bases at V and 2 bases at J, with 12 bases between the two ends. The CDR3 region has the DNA TGTGCCAGCAGTGGACAGCCCCGGAACTATGGCTACACCTTC. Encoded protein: CASSGQPRNYGYTF.

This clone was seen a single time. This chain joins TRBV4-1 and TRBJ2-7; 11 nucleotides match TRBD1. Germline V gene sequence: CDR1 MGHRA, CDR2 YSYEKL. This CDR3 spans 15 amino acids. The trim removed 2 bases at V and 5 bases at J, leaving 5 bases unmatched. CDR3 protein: CASSQFGQGANEQYF. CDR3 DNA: TGCGCCAGCAGCCAATTCGGACAGGGGGCAAACGAGCAGTACTTC.

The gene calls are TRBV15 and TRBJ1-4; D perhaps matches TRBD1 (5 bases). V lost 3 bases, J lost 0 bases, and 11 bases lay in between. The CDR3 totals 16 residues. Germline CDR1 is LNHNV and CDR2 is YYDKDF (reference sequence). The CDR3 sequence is CATSSPRGATNEKLFF. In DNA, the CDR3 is TGTGCCACCAGCAGTCCGAGGGGTGCAACTAATGAAAAACTGTTTTTT.

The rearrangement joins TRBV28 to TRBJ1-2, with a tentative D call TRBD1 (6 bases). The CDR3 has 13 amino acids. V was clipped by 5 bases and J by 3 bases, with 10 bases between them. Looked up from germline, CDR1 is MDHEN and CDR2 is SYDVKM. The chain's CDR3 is CASSKQGYYGYTF. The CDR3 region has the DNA TGTGCCAGCAGTAAACAGGGCTACTATGGCTACACCTTC.

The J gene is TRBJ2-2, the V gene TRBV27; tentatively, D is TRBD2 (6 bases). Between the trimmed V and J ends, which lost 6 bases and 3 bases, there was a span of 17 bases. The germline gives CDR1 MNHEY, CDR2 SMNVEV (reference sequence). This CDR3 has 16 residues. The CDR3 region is CASRPQWRAHTGELFF. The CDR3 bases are TGTGCCAGCAGACCCCAGTGGAGGGCGCACACCGGGGAGCTGTTTTTT.

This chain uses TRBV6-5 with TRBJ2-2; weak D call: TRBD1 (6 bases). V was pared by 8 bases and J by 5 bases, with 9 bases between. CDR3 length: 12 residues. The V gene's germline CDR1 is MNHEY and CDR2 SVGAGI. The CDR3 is CASQRGTGELFF. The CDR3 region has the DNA TGTGCCAGCCAAAGGGGGACCGGGGAGCTGTTTTTT.

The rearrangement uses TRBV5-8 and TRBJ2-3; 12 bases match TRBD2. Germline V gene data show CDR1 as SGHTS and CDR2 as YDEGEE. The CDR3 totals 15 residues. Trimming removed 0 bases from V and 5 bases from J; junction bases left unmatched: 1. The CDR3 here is CASSLGLAGVDTQYF. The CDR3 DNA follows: TGTGCCAGCAGCTTGGGACTAGCGGGAGTAGATACGCAGTATTTT.

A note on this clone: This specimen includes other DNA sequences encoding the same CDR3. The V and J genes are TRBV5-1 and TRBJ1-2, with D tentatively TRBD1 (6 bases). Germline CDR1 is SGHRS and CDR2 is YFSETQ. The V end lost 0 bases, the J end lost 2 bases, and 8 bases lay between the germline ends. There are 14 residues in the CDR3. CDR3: CASSLERGNYGYTF. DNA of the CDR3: TGCGCCAGCAGCTTGGAGAGGGGGAACTATGGCTACACCTTC.

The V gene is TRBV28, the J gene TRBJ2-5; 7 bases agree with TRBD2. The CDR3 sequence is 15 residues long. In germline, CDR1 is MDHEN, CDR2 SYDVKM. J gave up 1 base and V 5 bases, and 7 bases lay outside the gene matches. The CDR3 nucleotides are TGTGCCAGCAGTAGGGTTGGGAGGGTCCAAGAGACCCAGTACTTC. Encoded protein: CASSRVGRVQETQYF.

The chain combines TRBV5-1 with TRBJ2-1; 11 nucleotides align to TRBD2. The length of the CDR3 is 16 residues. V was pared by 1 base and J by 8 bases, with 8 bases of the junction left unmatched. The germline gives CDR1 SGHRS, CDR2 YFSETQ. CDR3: CASSLKASGRFDEQFF. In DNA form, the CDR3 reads TGCGCCAGCAGCTTGAAGGCTAGCGGGAGGTTCGATGAGCAGTTCTTC. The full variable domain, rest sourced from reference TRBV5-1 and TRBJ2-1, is KAGVTQTPRYLIKTRGQQVTLSCSPISGHRSVSWYQQTPGQGLQFLFEYFSETQRNKGNFPGRFSGRQFSNSRSEMNVSTLELGDSALYLCASSLKASGRFDEQFFGPGTRLTVL.

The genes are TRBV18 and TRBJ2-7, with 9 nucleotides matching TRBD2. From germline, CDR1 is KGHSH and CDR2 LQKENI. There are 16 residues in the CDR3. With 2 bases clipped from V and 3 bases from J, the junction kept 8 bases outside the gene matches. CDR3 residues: CASSPGGGAGGYEQYF. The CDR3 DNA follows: TGTGCCAGCTCACCAGGGGGAGGAGCGGGAGGCTACGAGCAGTACTTC.

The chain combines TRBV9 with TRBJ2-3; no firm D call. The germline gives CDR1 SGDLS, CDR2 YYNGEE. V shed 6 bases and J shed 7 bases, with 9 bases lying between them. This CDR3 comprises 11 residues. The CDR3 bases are TGTGCCAGCAATGACGGATATACGCAGTATTTT. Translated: CASNDGYTQYF.

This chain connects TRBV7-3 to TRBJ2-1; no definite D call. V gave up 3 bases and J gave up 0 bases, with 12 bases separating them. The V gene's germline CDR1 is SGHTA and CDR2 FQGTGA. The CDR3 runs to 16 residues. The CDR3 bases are TGTGCCAGCAGCTTTGAGCGTCCGAGCTCCTACAATGAGCAGTTCTTC. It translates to CASSFERPSSYNEQFF.

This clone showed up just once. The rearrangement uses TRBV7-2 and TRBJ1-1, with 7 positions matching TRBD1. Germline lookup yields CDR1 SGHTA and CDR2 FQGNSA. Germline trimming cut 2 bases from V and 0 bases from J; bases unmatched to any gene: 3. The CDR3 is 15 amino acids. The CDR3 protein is CASSLRGQLNTEAFF. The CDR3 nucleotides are TGTGCCAGCAGCTTAAGGGGGCAACTGAACACTGAAGCTTTCTTT.